The 23 T cell receptor beta chains below come from one sample, sequenced in a study of T-cell reconstitution after alpha-beta-depleted transplantation in children. A TCRbeta library incorporating unique molecular identifiers was prepared. TCRdb called the PCR reads again in MiXCR, with one record for every CDR3 protein. The sample yields hundreds of thousands of distinct CDR3 sequences, around 15% seen once. This material consisted of PBMCs, mostly from graft donor cells, taken 360 days after TCRalphabeta/CD19-depleted stem cell transplant. The receptors come from a male patient between 2 and 15 years old who had a stem cell transplant for acute lymphoblastic leukemia, so the T cells may come from the graft donor.

This clonotype was seen a handful of times. The J gene is TRBJ1-5, the V gene TRBV12-3 or TRBV12-4, with a possible D match to TRBD1 (6 bases). The ends were cut back, 3 bases at V and 3 bases at J, with 18 bases in the middle. The CDR3 covers 17 residues. This CDR3 is CASSFLGQLWDNQPQHF. The CDR3 DNA reads TGTGCCAGCAGTTTTCTCGGACAGTTGTGGGACAATCAGCCCCAGCATTTT.

This clonotype was counted between two and nine times. The chain joins TRBV5-1 to TRBJ2-3, with TRBD2 identical over 11 bases. Germline V gene sequence: CDR1 SGHRS, CDR2 YFSETQ. With 1 base clipped from V and 2 bases from J, the junction kept 6 bases outside the gene matches. The CDR3 has 17 amino acids. The CDR3 region has the DNA TGCGCCAGCAGCTTGCCCCGGACTAGCGGGTACACAGATACGCAGTATTTT. Translated: CASSLPRTSGYTDTQYF.

This clonotype came up a few times. The chain combines TRBV29-1 with TRBJ1-1, with D hard to call. CDR1 SQVTM and CDR2 ANQGSEA come from the germline V gene. The CDR3 covers 14 residues. Trimming pared 5 bases from V and 0 bases from J, leaving 13 bases between. The chain's CDR3 is CSVTAPAVNTEAFF. The CDR3 coding sequence is TGCAGCGTTACGGCTCCCGCTGTGAACACTGAAGCTTTCTTT.

The V and J genes are TRBV19 and TRBJ2-7; 8 nucleotides line up with TRBD1. The CDR3 has 15 amino acids. V was clipped by 4 bases and J by 8 bases; unmatched bases: 13. CDR1 is LNHDA and CDR2 is SQIVND in the germline V gene (reference sequence). This chain's CDR3 is CASSTVSGTGGQQYF. Written as DNA, the CDR3 is TGTGCCAGTAGTACCGTCTCCGGGACAGGAGGGCAGCAGTACTTC.

The chain is built from TRBV24-1 and TRBJ2-1; D possibly corresponds to TRBD2 (5 bases). The CDR3 has 14 residues. Germline V lookup: CDR1 KGHDR, CDR2 SFDVKD. The V and J ends lost 2 bases and 7 bases respectively, with 11 bases between them. The CDR3 loop reads CATSDSRVRNEQFF. Written as DNA, the CDR3 is TGTGCCACCAGTGATTCGCGGGTCAGAAATGAGCAGTTCTTC.

In this sample, this clonotype turned up a few times. The chain uses TRBV27 and TRBJ2-6; no clear D. The CDR3 contains 15 residues. Looked up from germline, CDR1 is MNHEY and CDR2 is SMNVEV (reference sequence). Trimming shortened V by 1 base and J by 1 base, and 5 bases separated the two germline ends. The CDR3 nucleotides are TGTGCCAGCAGTTTATGGGGTTCTGGGGCCAACGTCCTGACTTTC. It codes for CASSLWGSGANVLTF.

The V gene is TRBV18, the J gene TRBJ2-5; D call uncertain. This CDR3 region has 14 residues. The V end was cut by 3 bases, the J end by 1 base, with 9 bases between. CDR1 and CDR2 (germline): KGHSH, LQKENI. CDR3 DNA: TGTGCCAGCTCACCCTACGGCCCCCAAGAGACCCAGTACTTC. Amino acids: CASSPYGPQETQYF.

This chain links TRBV4-1 with TRBJ2-3; 7 bases align to TRBD1. The CDR3 has 17 residues. Germline V CDR1 and CDR2: MGHRA, YSYEKL. V trimming: 1 base; J trimming: 2 bases; junction bases outside the gene matches: 9. The CDR3 sequence: CASSQVHRGPLTDTQYF. DNA of the CDR3: TGCGCCAGCAGCCAAGTGCACAGGGGTCCGCTCACAGATACGCAGTATTTT.

This clonotype was counted between two and nine times. This chain links TRBV4-3 with TRBJ1-4; the match to TRBD1 covers 9 bases. CDR3 length: 15 residues. J gave up 8 bases and V 1 base, and 5 bases lay outside the gene matches. Germline CDR1 LGHNA, CDR2 YSLEER. The CDR3 here is CASSQGDRGDEKLFF. CDR3 DNA: TGCGCCAGCAGCCAAGGCGACAGGGGGGACGAAAAACTGTTTTTT.

This clonotype showed up just a few times. The chain couples TRBV14 to TRBJ1-1, with unresolved D. The germline V gene encodes CDR1 SGHDN and CDR2 FVKESK. The ends were cut back, 4 bases at V and 4 bases at J, with 16 bases in the middle. The CDR3 is 15 amino acids. This CDR3 is CASSPSWQAGTEAFF. The CDR3 DNA follows: TGTGCCAGCAGCCCTTCGTGGCAGGCTGGCACTGAAGCTTTCTTT.

J is TRBJ1-1 and V is TRBV7-9, with D possibly matching TRBD1 (6 bases). This CDR3 is built from 16 residues. In germline, CDR1 is SEHNR, CDR2 FQNEAQ (reference sequence). The ends were cut back, 5 bases at V and 2 bases at J, with 18 bases in the middle. CDR3 DNA: TGTGCCAGCAGCCAGCTCGCAGGCAGGGGAAACACTGAAGCTTTCTTT. This codes for CASSQLAGRGNTEAFF.

The chain links TRBV15 to TRBJ2-3; 14 positions match TRBD2. V was clipped by 3 bases and J by 5 bases; unmatched bases: 4. The CDR3 is 16 amino acids. Per germline, CDR1 LNHNV and CDR2 YYDKDF (reference sequence). This CDR3 is CATSRGLAGAGDTQYF. DNA for the CDR3: TGTGCCACCAGCAGGGGACTAGCGGGAGCGGGAGATACGCAGTATTTT.

The chain is built from TRBV28 and TRBJ2-5; tentatively, D is TRBD2 (6 bases). The V gene's germline CDR1 is MDHEN and CDR2 SYDVKM. Trimming stripped 6 bases from V and 4 bases from J, with 18 bases between. The CDR3 is made up of 15 amino acids. Written as DNA, the CDR3 is TGTGCCAGCAGCCCAATAGGGACTTACCCAGAGACCCAGTACTTC. Protein: CASSPIGTYPETQYF.

The V call is TRBV28, the J call TRBJ2-7; D not certain. The CDR3 contains 13 residues. Germline CDR1 reads MDHEN; CDR2 reads SYDVKM. The ends were cut back, 6 bases at V and 3 bases at J, with 12 bases in the middle. This CDR3 is CASSHALNYEQYF. DNA for the CDR3: TGTGCCAGCAGCCACGCCCTCAACTACGAGCAGTACTTC.

This clonotype was recorded many times. V usage is TRBV12-3 or TRBV12-4 and J usage is TRBJ2-4; D call uncertain. V was trimmed by 5 bases and J by 0 bases, leaving 11 bases between them. The CDR3 runs to 15 residues. Written as DNA, the CDR3 is TGTGCCAGCAGTCTCCCTCAGCTAGCCAAAAACATTCAGTACTTC. Amino acids: CASSLPQLAKNIQYF.

This clonotype appeared a few times. The rearrangement links TRBV5-1 to TRBJ1-6; D unresolved. The V and J ends lost 0 bases and 10 bases respectively, with 8 bases between them. The CDR3 is 13 amino acids. In germline, CDR1 is SGHRS, CDR2 YFSETQ. CDR3 amino acids: CASSLGSLSPLHF. The DNA for the CDR3 is TGCGCCAGCAGCTTGGGCTCCCTCTCACCCCTCCACTTT.

As for this clonotype: A clone one base away is much larger, so this may be a read error. V gene TRBV20-1 combines with J gene TRBJ2-3; tentatively, D is TRBD2 (5 bases). The CDR3 totals 11 residues. V was trimmed by 3 bases and J by 7 bases, leaving 8 bases between them. CDR1 is DFQATT and CDR2 is SNEGSKA in the germline V gene (reference sequence). CDR3 nucleotides: TGCAGTGCTAGCGGGAAGCATACGCAGTATTTT. Amino acid sequence: CSASGKHTQYF.

For this clonotype: A much bigger clone sits one base away, suggesting this may be a read error. This chain links TRBV5-1 with TRBJ1-1, with TRBD1 as a possible D gene (6 bases). This CDR3 spans 15 amino acids. The V gene's germline CDR1 is SGHRS and CDR2 YFSETQ. The CDR3 loop is CASGFYDRTNTEAFF. The CDR3 DNA reads as TGCGCCAGCGGCTTCTACGACAGGACGAACACTGAAGCTTTCTTT.

This clonotype has a count of ten or more. J is TRBJ1-1 and V is TRBV12-3 or TRBV12-4; 7 bases line up with TRBD1. CDR3 length equals 13 residues. Trimming removed 4 bases from V and 9 bases from J; junction bases left unmatched: 8. CDR3 residues: CASSSGTVGKAFF. The CDR3 DNA is TGTGCCAGCAGTTCGGGGACAGTGGGCAAAGCTTTCTTT.

The J gene is TRBJ2-5, the V gene TRBV25-1, with D possibly matching TRBD2 (6 bases). V was clipped by 2 bases and J by 5 bases, with 9 bases between them. Per germline, CDR1 MGHDK and CDR2 SYGVNS. CDR3 length: 13 residues. The CDR3 DNA reads TGTGCCAGCAGTGAAGCAAGCGGGGAGACCCAGTACTTC. It codes for CASSEASGETQYF.

This chain links TRBV10-3 with TRBJ2-6; D perhaps matches TRBD2 (6 bases). Trimming left V 0 bases short and J 0 bases short, with 12 bases between. Germline CDR1 ENHRY, CDR2 SYGVKD. The CDR3 sequence is 18 residues long. The CDR3 protein is CAISESAGRISGANVLTF. The CDR3 nucleotides are TGTGCCATCAGTGAGTCGGCGGGACGTATCTCTGGGGCCAACGTCCTGACTTTC.

This clonotype was seen a few times. The genes are TRBV7-9 and TRBJ2-2; D remains unclear. This CDR3 is built from 15 residues. The germline V gene has CDR1 SEHNR and CDR2 FQNEAQ (reference sequence). V was cut by 5 bases and J by 0 bases, with 10 bases left in between. CDR3 bases: TGTGCCAGCAGCCCGACTCACGCGAACACCGGGGAGCTGTTTTTT. It codes for CASSPTHANTGELFF.

The chain combines TRBV7-2 with TRBJ2-7; 9 bases line up with TRBD2. V shed 5 bases and J 3 bases; nucleotides not matched to a gene: 5. Per the germline V gene, CDR1 is SGHTA and CDR2 is FQGNSA. The CDR3 covers 14 residues. Here the CDR3 DNA reads TGTGCCAGCAGCACTACTAGCGGGTACTACGAGCAGTACTTC. Translating it yields CASSTTSGYYEQYF.